A selection of T cell receptor beta chains follows, all from one sample in a study of cytomegalovirus exposure and HLA in healthy donors. The protocol was immunoSEQ multiplex PCR, while the TCRdb copy is restricted to in-frame clones and leaves out a portion. The sample holds about 180,000 clones, 76% seen once. The sample was PBMCs. These TCRs come from a man aged 18 to 29 in good health and CMV-seronegative. Each CDR3 is given with its conserved first and last residue. D genes are given only for firm matches. Size is omitted from some rows. Given values are once, few, many or a class for expanded clones.

j_call: TRBJ2-2
clone_size: few
d_call: TRBD1
v_call: TRBV5-1
cdr3_aa: CASSYKRTGGNTGELFF
cdr3_nt: TGCGCCAGCAGCTACAAAAGGACAGGAGGGAACACCGGGGAGCTGTTTTTT

j_call: TRBJ2-7
clone_size: NA
d_call: NA
v_call: TRBV28
cdr3_aa: CASSRPGEQYF
cdr3_nt: TGTGCCAGCAGCAGACCGGGGGAGCAGTACTTC

j_call: TRBJ2-7
clone_size: NA
d_call: TRBD2
v_call: TRBV6-1
cdr3_aa: CASSRASGRYEQYF
cdr3_nt: TGTGCCAGCAGTAGGGCTAGCGGACGTTACGAGCAGTACTTC

j_call: TRBJ1-2
clone_size: few
d_call: NA
v_call: TRBV6-5
cdr3_aa: CASRPTGNLGHGYTF
cdr3_nt: TGTGCCAGCAGGCCAACAGGGAACCTAGGTCATGGCTACACCTTC

j_call: TRBJ1-6
clone_size: NA
d_call: NA
v_call: TRBV10-3
cdr3_aa: CAIKPSGEGNSPLHF
cdr3_nt: TGTGCCATCAAACCGTCGGGAGAAGGTAATTCACCCCTCCACTTT

j_call: TRBJ2-7
clone_size: NA
d_call: TRBD1
v_call: TRBV27
cdr3_aa: CAAGTGFNEQYF
cdr3_nt: TGTGCCGCTGGGACAGGGTTTAACGAGCAGTACTTC

j_call: TRBJ2-5
clone_size: NA
d_call: TRBD2
v_call: TRBV5-4
cdr3_aa: CASSLGGTSVLQETQYF
cdr3_nt: TGTGCCAGCAGCTTGGGAGGGACTAGCGTACTCCAAGAGACCCAGTACTTC

j_call: TRBJ2-7
clone_size: NA
d_call: NA
v_call: TRBV7-9
cdr3_aa: CASSSVRSSYEQYF
cdr3_nt: TGTGCCAGCAGCTCGGTGAGGAGCTCCTACGAGCAGTACTTC

j_call: TRBJ2-5
clone_size: few
d_call: TRBD2
v_call: TRBV14
cdr3_aa: CAKLAGGGETQYF
cdr3_nt: TGTGCCAAACTAGCGGGGGGTGGAGAGACCCAGTACTTC

j_call: TRBJ2-1
clone_size: NA
d_call: NA
v_call: TRBV10-3
cdr3_aa: CAIGSNEQFF
cdr3_nt: TGTGCCATCGGCTCCAATGAGCAGTTCTTC

j_call: TRBJ1-2
clone_size: NA
d_call: NA
v_call: TRBV6-5
cdr3_aa: CASRLASNYGYTF
cdr3_nt: TGTGCCAGCAGGCTAGCGAGTAACTATGGCTACACCTTC

j_call: TRBJ2-3
clone_size: NA
d_call: TRBD2
v_call: TRBV25-1
cdr3_aa: CASSEGTSGGVTDTQYF
cdr3_nt: TGTGCCAGCAGTGAGGGGACTAGCGGGGGGGTCACAGATACGCAGTATTTT

j_call: TRBJ1-1
clone_size: NA
d_call: NA
v_call: TRBV12-5
cdr3_aa: CASGLVLGTQNTEAFF
cdr3_nt: TGTGCTAGTGGTTTGGTCCTAGGGACACAGAACACTGAAGCTTTCTTT

j_call: TRBJ2-1
clone_size: NA
d_call: TRBD2
v_call: TRBV4-2
cdr3_aa: CASSQAGGRIYNEQFF
cdr3_nt: TGTGCCAGCAGCCAAGCGGGCGGGAGGATATACAATGAGCAGTTCTTC

j_call: TRBJ2-7
clone_size: NA
d_call: NA
v_call: TRBV4-2
cdr3_aa: CASSQGLSAYEQYF
cdr3_nt: TGTGCCAGCAGCCAAGGCTTGAGCGCCTACGAGCAGTACTTC

j_call: TRBJ1-5
clone_size: NA
d_call: TRBD1
v_call: TRBV6-1
cdr3_aa: CASSAAWTGASGGLGQPQHF
cdr3_nt: TGTGCCAGCAGTGCTGCCTGGACAGGGGCTTCAGGGGGGTTGGGACAGCCCCAGCATTTT

j_call: TRBJ1-2
clone_size: NA
d_call: NA
v_call: TRBV7-8
cdr3_aa: CASSPTTANYGYTF
cdr3_nt: TGTGCCAGCAGCCCAACGACAGCAAACTATGGCTACACCTTC

j_call: TRBJ1-1
clone_size: NA
d_call: TRBD1
v_call: TRBV2
cdr3_aa: CASTGLRTGDAFF
cdr3_nt: TGTGCCAGCACCGGACTCCGGACAGGCGACGCTTTCTTT

j_call: TRBJ1-1
clone_size: NA
d_call: NA
v_call: TRBV29-1
cdr3_aa: CSVGGRMNTEAFF
cdr3_nt: TGCAGCGTTGGGGGCAGGATGAACACTGAAGCTTTCTTT

j_call: TRBJ2-3
clone_size: NA
d_call: TRBD2
v_call: TRBV19
cdr3_aa: CASSIWRGAGTDTQYF
cdr3_nt: TGTGCCAGTAGTATATGGCGGGGGGCAGGCACAGATACGCAGTATTTT

j_call: TRBJ1-2
clone_size: few
d_call: NA
v_call: TRBV27
cdr3_aa: CASRAGGDYGYTF
cdr3_nt: TGTGCCAGCAGGGCCGGGGGAGACTATGGCTACACCTTC

j_call: TRBJ1-6
clone_size: once
d_call: TRBD1
v_call: TRBV7-3
cdr3_aa: CASGDRNNSPLHF
cdr3_nt: TGTGCCAGCGGGGACAGGAACAATTCACCCCTCCACTTT

j_call: TRBJ1-2
clone_size: few
d_call: NA
v_call: TRBV5-1
cdr3_aa: CASSLDSNYGYTF
cdr3_nt: TGCGCCAGCAGCTTGGACAGCAACTATGGCTACACCTTC

j_call: TRBJ2-4
clone_size: NA
d_call: TRBD2
v_call: TRBV28
cdr3_aa: CASPYPGRENIQYF
cdr3_nt: TGTGCCAGCCCCTACCCCGGGAGGGAAAACATTCAGTACTTC

j_call: TRBJ2-1
clone_size: NA
d_call: NA
v_call: TRBV30
cdr3_aa: CAWSVSPTLVNEQFF
cdr3_nt: TGTGCCTGGAGTGTATCGCCTACCTTAGTTAATGAGCAGTTCTTC

j_call: TRBJ1-2
clone_size: NA
d_call: NA
v_call: TRBV28
cdr3_aa: CASRETGHISPHTF
cdr3_nt: TGTGCCAGCAGGGAGACGGGACACATCAGTCCCCACACCTTC

j_call: TRBJ2-7
clone_size: NA
d_call: NA
v_call: TRBV7-9
cdr3_aa: CASSSDYYEQYF
cdr3_nt: TGTGCCAGCAGCTCCGACTACTACGAGCAGTACTTC

j_call: TRBJ2-1
clone_size: once
d_call: NA
v_call: TRBV18
cdr3_aa: CASSPLPGANNEQFF
cdr3_nt: TGTGCCAGCTCACCACTACCAGGGGCTAATAATGAGCAGTTCTTC

j_call: TRBJ1-5
clone_size: NA
d_call: NA
v_call: TRBV11-2
cdr3_aa: CASSLLRGANQPQHF
cdr3_nt: TGTGCCAGCAGCCTCCTCAGGGGCGCAAATCAGCCCCAGCATTTT

j_call: TRBJ1-1
clone_size: NA
d_call: NA
v_call: TRBV6-5
cdr3_aa: CASSYRGRNTEAFF
cdr3_nt: TGTGCCAGCAGTTACCGGGGAAGGAACACTGAAGCTTTCTTT

j_call: TRBJ1-1
clone_size: NA
d_call: NA
v_call: TRBV7-2
cdr3_aa: CASSLVGGGTGSGTEAFF
cdr3_nt: TGTGCCAGCAGCCTGGTTGGGGGGGGCACAGGGTCTGGCACTGAAGCTTTCTTT

j_call: TRBJ1-1
clone_size: few
d_call: TRBD1
v_call: TRBV6-6
cdr3_aa: CASSRRRDRATEAFF
cdr3_nt: TGTGCCAGCAGTCGGCGACGGGACAGGGCTACTGAAGCTTTCTTT

j_call: TRBJ1-1
clone_size: NA
d_call: NA
v_call: TRBV27
cdr3_aa: CASSPPGNTEAFF
cdr3_nt: TGTGCCAGCAGCCCACCAGGGAACACTGAAGCTTTCTTT

j_call: TRBJ1-1
clone_size: NA
d_call: NA
v_call: TRBV19
cdr3_aa: CASSLGTTGPRAEAFF
cdr3_nt: TGTGCCAGTAGTCTCGGGACAACGGGCCCGAGGGCCGAAGCTTTCTTT

j_call: TRBJ2-3
clone_size: NA
d_call: TRBD2
v_call: TRBV29-1
cdr3_aa: CSVQLAGMMATQYF
cdr3_nt: TGCAGCGTTCAACTAGCGGGTATGATGGCTACGCAGTATTTT

j_call: TRBJ1-2
clone_size: NA
d_call: NA
v_call: TRBV27
cdr3_aa: CASARDMVGGYTF
cdr3_nt: TGTGCCAGCGCCCGGGACATGGTCGGGGGCTACACCTTC

j_call: TRBJ2-1
clone_size: NA
d_call: NA
v_call: TRBV6-1
cdr3_aa: CASGRGATYNEQFF
cdr3_nt: TGTGCCAGCGGGAGGGGGGCCACCTACAATGAGCAGTTCTTC

j_call: TRBJ1-5
clone_size: NA
d_call: TRBD1
v_call: TRBV6-7
cdr3_aa: CASSYPGTGPQPQHF
cdr3_nt: TGTGCCAGCAGTTACCCCGGGACAGGGCCTCAGCCCCAGCATTTT

j_call: TRBJ2-1
clone_size: few
d_call: TRBD2
v_call: TRBV25-1
cdr3_aa: CASSEVGGALGNEQFF
cdr3_nt: TGTGCCAGCAGTGAAGTGGGAGGGGCCCTCGGGAATGAGCAGTTCTTC

j_call: TRBJ2-3
clone_size: NA
d_call: NA
v_call: TRBV27
cdr3_aa: CASSFLVGGGTDTQYF
cdr3_nt: TGTGCCAGCAGTTTTCTAGTAGGGGGTGGCACAGATACGCAGTATTTT

j_call: TRBJ2-2
clone_size: few
d_call: TRBD1
v_call: TRBV6-1
cdr3_aa: CASRIGGQGTGELFF
cdr3_nt: TGTGCCAGCAGAATCGGCGGACAGGGGACCGGGGAGCTGTTTTTT

j_call: TRBJ2-1
clone_size: NA
d_call: NA
v_call: TRBV2
cdr3_aa: CANSPLNNEQFF
cdr3_nt: TGTGCCAACTCGCCTCTGAACAATGAGCAGTTCTTC

j_call: TRBJ1-3
clone_size: once
d_call: NA
v_call: TRBV6-5
cdr3_aa: CASSYLPLGNTIYF
cdr3_nt: TGTGCCAGCAGTTACCTACCTTTGGGAAACACCATATATTTT

j_call: TRBJ2-7
clone_size: NA
d_call: TRBD2
v_call: TRBV9
cdr3_aa: CASSPSGGPYEQYF
cdr3_nt: TGTGCCAGCAGCCCAAGCGGGGGTCCTTACGAGCAGTACTTC

j_call: TRBJ1-5
clone_size: NA
d_call: TRBD1
v_call: TRBV28
cdr3_aa: CASSFWRGGANYRPQHF
cdr3_nt: TGTGCCAGCAGTTTCTGGCGAGGGGGCGCGAATTATCGGCCCCAGCATTTT

j_call: TRBJ2-7
clone_size: NA
d_call: NA
v_call: TRBV27
cdr3_aa: CASSRDGPGLPVYEQYF
cdr3_nt: TGTGCCAGCAGCAGGGACGGACCAGGACTACCAGTCTACGAGCAGTACTTC

j_call: TRBJ2-1
clone_size: NA
d_call: TRBD2
v_call: TRBV5-1
cdr3_aa: CASSLAGGRNEQFF
cdr3_nt: TGCGCCAGCAGCTTAGCGGGGGGGCGGAATGAGCAGTTCTTC

j_call: TRBJ2-1
clone_size: NA
d_call: TRBD2
v_call: TRBV4-1
cdr3_aa: CASSHRLAGGQEQFF
cdr3_nt: TGCGCCAGCAGCCACCGACTAGCGGGGGGGCAAGAGCAGTTCTTC

j_call: TRBJ1-3
clone_size: NA
d_call: NA
v_call: TRBV28
cdr3_aa: CASSLGGPGENTIYF
cdr3_nt: TGTGCCAGCAGCCTCGGGGGGCCCGGGGAAAACACCATATATTTT

j_call: TRBJ1-2
clone_size: NA
d_call: TRBD1
v_call: TRBV10-3
cdr3_aa: CAIGTGTGGDGYTF
cdr3_nt: TGTGCCATCGGCACCGGGACAGGGGGCGATGGCTACACCTTC

j_call: TRBJ1-5
clone_size: NA
d_call: NA
v_call: TRBV5-6
cdr3_aa: CASSNWGLQGNQPQHF
cdr3_nt: TGTGCCAGCAGCAATTGGGGCTTACAGGGCAATCAGCCCCAGCATTTT

j_call: TRBJ2-6
clone_size: NA
d_call: NA
v_call: TRBV5-1
cdr3_aa: CASSLVGQSSGANVLTF
cdr3_nt: TGCGCCAGCAGCTTGGTGGGACAAAGCTCTGGGGCCAACGTCCTGACTTTC

j_call: TRBJ1-3
clone_size: NA
d_call: NA
v_call: TRBV30
cdr3_aa: CAWSVGGHTIYF
cdr3_nt: TGTGCCTGGAGTGTTGGAGGTCACACCATATATTTT

j_call: TRBJ2-6
clone_size: once
d_call: NA
v_call: TRBV6-1
cdr3_aa: CACRGSGANVLTF
cdr3_nt: TGTGCCTGTAGGGGTTCTGGGGCCAACGTCCTGACTTTC

j_call: TRBJ1-1
clone_size: NA
d_call: NA
v_call: TRBV29-1
cdr3_aa: CSSGTFRGRNTEAFF
cdr3_nt: TGCAGCTCTGGGACTTTCCGAGGAAGGAACACTGAAGCTTTCTTT

j_call: TRBJ2-3
clone_size: NA
d_call: TRBD2
v_call: TRBV5-1
cdr3_aa: CASSFFSSGVSTDTQYF
cdr3_nt: TGCGCCAGCAGCTTCTTTTCTAGCGGGGTTAGTACAGATACGCAGTATTTT

j_call: TRBJ2-7
clone_size: NA
d_call: TRBD1
v_call: TRBV5-4
cdr3_aa: CASSHPRTGDFHEQYF
cdr3_nt: TGTGCCAGCAGCCACCCCCGGACAGGGGATTTCCACGAGCAGTACTTC

j_call: TRBJ1-1
clone_size: once
d_call: NA
v_call: TRBV30
cdr3_aa: CAWRAGRNTEAFF
cdr3_nt: TGTGCCTGGAGGGCGGGCAGGAACACTGAAGCTTTCTTT

j_call: TRBJ1-4
clone_size: NA
d_call: TRBD1
v_call: TRBV4-2
cdr3_aa: CASSRSDRDSDEKLFF
cdr3_nt: TGTGCCAGCAGCCGCTCGGACCGGGACAGCGATGAAAAACTGTTTTTT

j_call: TRBJ2-2
clone_size: few
d_call: NA
v_call: TRBV5-1
cdr3_aa: CASTLDSFNTGELFF
cdr3_nt: TGCGCCAGCACCCTGGACAGCTTTAACACCGGGGAGCTGTTTTTT